A single sample is the source of the 24 T cell receptor beta chains below, sequenced in a study of T cell responses to AZD1222 COVID-19 vaccine. The method was immunoSEQ multiplex PCR; TCRdb's version includes in-frame clones alone and lacks a portion of them. The sample records more than 85,000 clones, 85% to 95% being singletons. Source: peripheral blood, taken 28 days after the second AZD1222 dose. Every receptor here comes from an adult who received the AZD1222 COVID-19 vaccine.

V gene TRBV6-2 or TRBV6-3 combines with J gene TRBJ1-6; 7 bases fit TRBD1. V trimming: 6 bases; J trimming: 9 bases; junction bases outside the gene matches: 11. Germline lookup yields CDR1 MNHEY and CDR2 SVGEGT. The CDR3 is 15 residues long. The CDR3 reads CASSLSDREISPLHF. In DNA, the CDR3 is TGTGCCAGCAGCCTATCAGACAGGGAAATTTCACCCCTCCACTTT.

A single count supports this clone. The chain couples TRBV4-2 to TRBJ1-2, with 8 bases lining up with TRBD1. V lost 0 bases to trimming and J lost 4 bases; unmatched junction nucleotides: 4. Germline-derived CDR1 and CDR2 are LGHNA and YNFKEQ. This CDR3 is 15 amino acids long. The CDR3 here is CASSQERTGTYGYTF. The CDR3 region has the DNA TGTGCCAGCAGCCAAGAGCGGACAGGGACCTATGGCTACACCTTC.

The V gene is TRBV28, the J gene TRBJ2-1; TRBD2 is a possible D gene (5 bases). The CDR3 has 15 amino acids. Germline loops: CDR1 MDHEN, CDR2 SYDVKM. The V end was cut by 5 bases, the J end by 4 bases, with 15 bases between. The CDR3 DNA is TGTGCCAGCAGTCTGTTTACCCCGGGATACAATGAGCAGTTCTTC. Translated, it gives CASSLFTPGYNEQFF.

This chain uses TRBV5-1 with TRBJ1-6, with TRBD1 matching 9 bases. CDR3 length: 16 amino acids. The trim removed 1 base at V and 5 bases at J, leaving 4 bases unmatched. The germline CDR1 and CDR2 sequences are SGHRS and YFSETQ. Here the CDR3 DNA reads TGCGCCAGCAGCTTGACCGGGACAGGGAATAATTCACCCCTCCACTTT. This codes for CASSLTGTGNNSPLHF. Based on the CDR3 plus reference TRBV5-1 and TRBJ1-6, the full variable domain is KAGVTQTPRYLIKTRGQQVTLSCSPISGHRSVSWYQQTPGQGLQFLFEYFSETQRNKGNFPGRFSGRQFSNSRSEMNVSTLELGDSALYLCASSLTGTGNNSPLHFGNGTRLTVT.

V gene TRBV6-5 combines with J gene TRBJ2-2; a possible D gene is TRBD2 (6 bases). CDR1 is MNHEY and CDR2 is SVGAGI in the germline V gene. V was shortened by 6 bases and J by 5 bases, with 13 bases between the two germline ends. The CDR3 consists of 14 residues. CDR3 bases: TGTGCCAGCAGCACCGTTCGGGGGACCGGGGAGCTGTTTTTT. Its protein is CASSTVRGTGELFF.

J is TRBJ2-3 and V is TRBV7-7; D is perhaps TRBD1 (6 bases). This CDR3 is built from 15 residues. Germline CDR1 SSHAT, CDR2 FNYEAQ (reference sequence). Trimming shortened V by 3 bases and J by 4 bases, and 14 bases separated the two germline ends. The CDR3 nucleotides read TGTGCCAGCAGCTTCGGGACACTGGGGGCAGATACGCAGTATTTT. Protein: CASSFGTLGADTQYF.

This clone came up once. The chain links TRBV7-9 to TRBJ2-1; D call uncertain. This CDR3 is built from 14 residues. Trimming pared 4 bases from V and 3 bases from J, leaving 10 bases between. Germline assignment: CDR1 SEHNR and CDR2 FQNEAQ (reference sequence). The CDR3 DNA reads TGTGCCAGCAGCTCACATCGAATCTACAATGAGCAGTTCTTC. Protein sequence: CASSSHRIYNEQFF.

The CDR3 nucleotides read TGTGCCAGCAGTTTTGGACAACTAACCTCCTACAATGAGCAGTTCTTC. Protein product: CASSFGQLTSYNEQFF. The V and J genes are TRBV27 and TRBJ2-1, with D possibly being TRBD1 (5 bases). The CDR3 covers 16 residues. The ends were cut back, 3 bases at V and 0 bases at J, with 12 bases in the middle. Germline CDR1 MNHEY, CDR2 SMNVEV (reference sequence).

The chain joins TRBV19 to TRBJ1-5; the D gene is possibly TRBD1 (5 bases). V was trimmed by 5 bases and J by 5 bases, leaving 10 bases between them. The CDR3 extends over 13 amino acids. CDR1 is LNHDA and CDR2 is SQIVND in the germline V gene (reference sequence). In DNA form, the CDR3 reads TGTGCCAGTAGTCTCCAGGGAGATCAGCCCCAGCATTTT. Its protein product is CASSLQGDQPQHF.

This chain joins TRBV6-5 and TRBJ1-2, with D hard to call. In germline, CDR1 is MNHEY, CDR2 SVGAGI. The CDR3 is 15 amino acids. V gave up 4 bases and J gave up 0 bases, with 12 bases separating them. CDR3 sequence (DNA): TGTGCCAGCAGTTCCTTAGAATCAGCTAACTATGGCTACACCTTC. Residues: CASSSLESANYGYTF.

The V and J genes are TRBV10-3 and TRBJ1-5; D is undetermined. V was shortened by 4 bases and J by 0 bases, with 10 bases between the two germline ends. Germline-derived CDR1 and CDR2 are ENHRY and SYGVKD. The CDR3 loop spans 15 amino acids. The CDR3 protein is CAISVGDISNQPQHF. The CDR3 region has the DNA TGTGCCATCAGTGTTGGAGATATTAGCAATCAGCCCCAGCATTTT.

The chain is built from TRBV27 and TRBJ2-1, with 14 bases aligning to TRBD2. The V gene's germline CDR1 is MNHEY and CDR2 SMNVEV (reference sequence). The ends lost 6 bases at V and 2 bases at J; junction bases unmatched: 15. This CDR3 has 20 amino acids. The CDR3 reads CASRSIGTSGSRGPYNEQFF. CDR3 in DNA: TGTGCCAGCAGGTCCATTGGGACTAGCGGGAGCCGGGGTCCCTACAATGAGCAGTTCTTC.

The rearrangement joins TRBV27 to TRBJ2-7; no clear D. This CDR3 contains 15 residues. V was cut by 8 bases and J by 2 bases, with 19 bases left in between. From germline, CDR1 is MNHEY and CDR2 SMNVEV (reference sequence). The CDR3 sequence is CASPHDVNMPYEQYF. The DNA of the CDR3 is TGTGCCAGCCCCCACGACGTGAACATGCCCTACGAGCAGTACTTC.

The V call is TRBV28, the J call TRBJ1-4; D remains unclear. This CDR3 region has 12 residues. Germline values: CDR1 MDHEN, CDR2 SYDVKM. Trimming removed 4 bases from V and 8 bases from J, with 8 bases in between. The CDR3 DNA reads TGTGCCAGCAGTTCCCCAGGCGAAAAACTGTTTTTT. Translation gives CASSSPGEKLFF. Complete variable domain (other parts from reference TRBV28 and TRBJ1-4): DVKVTQSSRYLVKRTGEKVFLECVQDMDHENMFWYRQDPGLGLRLIYFSYDVKMKEKGDIPEGYSVSREKKERFSLILESASTNQTSMYLCASSSPGEKLFFGSGTQLSVL.

The V call is TRBV7-9, the J call TRBJ1-3; D remains unclear. Trimming left V 2 bases short and J 0 bases short, with 20 bases between. The CDR3 covers 19 residues. From germline, CDR1 is SEHNR and CDR2 FQNEAQ (reference sequence). The CDR3 protein is CASSLKYLGKINSGNTIYF. The DNA for the CDR3 is TGTGCCAGCAGCTTAAAGTATCTTGGTAAGATCAACTCTGGAAACACCATATATTTT.

The chain joins TRBV18 to TRBJ2-7, with 11 bases lining up with TRBD1. This CDR3 has 15 amino acids. The ends lost 2 bases at V and 4 bases at J; junction bases unmatched: 4. The germline gives CDR1 KGHSH, CDR2 LQKENI. The CDR3 spells CASSPRDRGVYEQYF. CDR3 DNA sequence: TGTGCCAGCTCACCAAGGGACAGGGGGGTATACGAGCAGTACTTC.

Here the CDR3 DNA reads TGTGCCAGCAGCCTACGACAGTCCTACGAGCAGTACTTC. This encodes CASSLRQSYEQYF. The rearrangement uses TRBV7-9 and TRBJ2-7, with D maybe TRBD1 (5 bases). CDR3 length: 13 amino acids. V gave up 5 bases and J gave up 1 base, with 9 bases separating them. The germline CDR1 and CDR2 sequences are SEHNR and FQNEAQ (reference sequence).

The chain combines TRBV3-1 (or the pseudogene TRBV3-2) with TRBJ1-2; D remains ambiguous. The CDR3 contains 15 residues. V was shortened by 2 bases and J by 7 bases, with 17 bases between the two germline ends. The germline CDR1 and CDR2 sequences are LGHDT and YNNKEL (reference sequence). The CDR3 nucleotides are TGTGCCAGCAGCCAATCGGTATTCTTCTCCAGTGGCTACACCTTC. Translating gives CASSQSVFFSSGYTF.

The V and J genes are TRBV5-1 and TRBJ1-2; D is perhaps TRBD1 (6 bases). The V end lost 7 bases, the J end lost 3 bases, and 19 bases lay between the germline ends. This CDR3 is 15 amino acids long. Per germline, CDR1 SGHRS and CDR2 YFSETQ. The CDR3 DNA is TGCGCCAGCGGGGAGGGGACAATGGTGGACTATGGCTACACCTTC. This translates into CASGEGTMVDYGYTF.

The chain carries TRBV6-6 and TRBJ2-7, with a possible D match to TRBD1 (5 bases). This CDR3 has 12 residues. Germline lookup yields CDR1 MNHNY and CDR2 SVGAGI (reference sequence). Trimming took 4 bases from V and 5 from J, leaving 9 bases between them. The CDR3 nucleotides are TGTGCCAGCAGTTCCCAGGGTAACGAGCAGTACTTC. Translation: CASSSQGNEQYF.

The chain carries TRBV27 and TRBJ2-7; D remains unclear. Looked up from germline, CDR1 is MNHEY and CDR2 is SMNVEV (reference sequence). The CDR3 totals 15 residues. With 6 bases removed from V and 3 bases from J, the gap between germline ends came to 18 bases. The CDR3 here is CASRPLELADYEQYF. The CDR3 DNA sequence: TGTGCCAGCAGACCACTGGAATTGGCTGACTACGAGCAGTACTTC.

The chain links TRBV19 to TRBJ1-2; D ambiguous. There are 14 residues in the CDR3. The V and J ends lost 5 bases and 5 bases respectively, with 15 bases between them. Germline CDR1 is LNHDA and CDR2 is SQIVND (reference sequence). In nucleotides, the CDR3 is TGTGCCAGTAGTCCCAGCGCGGGTTTTTATGGCTACACCTTC. It yields the protein CASSPSAGFYGYTF.

The CDR3 nucleotides read TGTGCCAGCAGCCAAGGACTAGCGGGGGATGGTACGCAGTATTTT. Its protein is CASSQGLAGDGTQYF. This chain links TRBV4-2 with TRBJ2-3; 12 nucleotides line up with TRBD2. The CDR3 totals 15 residues. Germline CDR1 reads LGHNA; CDR2 reads YNFKEQ. V shed 1 base and J 8 bases; nucleotides not matched to a gene: 4.

This clone showed up just once. The chain employs TRBV27 and TRBJ1-2, with TRBD1 matching over 10 bases. The CDR3 has 13 residues. V lost 2 bases to trimming and J lost 8 bases; unmatched junction nucleotides: 2. In germline, CDR1 is MNHEY, CDR2 SMNVEV (reference sequence). This chain's CDR3 is CASSLGTGVGYTF. The CDR3 region has the DNA TGTGCCAGCAGTTTAGGGACAGGGGTCGGCTACACCTTC.